The 11 T cell receptor beta chains below all came from one sample that was sequenced in a study of control samples from healthy donors and cancer patients. Libraries were prepared by immunoSEQ multiplex PCR; TCRdb keeps only in-frame clonotypes and omits some of them. The sample contains 400,000 to 500,000 clones, 80% to 95% of which appear only once. Sequenced: PBMCs. These receptors were obtained from a man aged 35-49 years with head and neck cancer.

The genes are TRBV29-1 and TRBJ1-3; no clear D gene. V was clipped by 2 bases and J by 4 bases, with 12 bases between them. Germline lookup yields CDR1 SQVTM and CDR2 ANQGSEA. This CDR3 spans 14 amino acids. This chain's CDR3 is CSVESPAGGNTIYF. CDR3 coding DNA: TGCAGCGTTGAAAGTCCTGCCGGAGGAAACACCATATATTTT.

This sequence joins TRBV28 and TRBJ1-2; TRBD1 might be the D (5 bases). The CDR3 is 14 residues long. Germline V gene data show CDR1 as MDHEN and CDR2 as SYDVKM. Trimming cost V 3 bases and J 7 bases, with 15 bases left between them. The CDR3 loop reads CASSFWGFTSGYTF. The CDR3 nucleotides read TGTGCCAGCAGTTTTTGGGGGTTTACGAGTGGCTACACCTTC.

This clone was recorded a few times. The V gene is TRBV6-5, the J gene TRBJ2-2; maybe TRBD2 (6 bases). The CDR3 is made up of 15 amino acids. Trimming removed 6 bases from V and 0 bases from J, with 11 bases in between. The V gene's germline CDR1 is MNHEY and CDR2 SVGAGI. CDR3 residues: CASSSGTSNTGELFF. CDR3 nucleotides: TGTGCCAGCAGCTCCGGGACTTCGAACACCGGGGAGCTGTTTTTT.

Written as DNA, the CDR3 is TGTGCCAGCAGCTTAAGTGGGATCCATGGCTACACCTTC. It codes for CASSLSGIHGYTF. J is TRBJ1-2 and V is TRBV11-2; D gene uncertain. Germline V gives CDR1 SGHAT, CDR2 FQNNGV. CDR3 size: 13 residues. V was pared by 2 bases and J by 6 bases, with 10 bases between.

The chain recombines TRBV29-1 with TRBJ1-3, with 7 bases matching TRBD1. The CDR3 totals 17 residues. V shed 3 bases and J 0 bases; nucleotides not matched to a gene: 11. Germline loops: CDR1 SQVTM, CDR2 ANQGSEA. DNA of the CDR3: TGCAGCGTTGATTCCCTCGCAGGGGGGAGCTCTGGAAACACCATATATTTT. It codes for CSVDSLAGGSSGNTIYF.

DNA of the CDR3: TGTGCCAGCAGCCGTGGACTAGCGGGGAACCAAGAGACCCAGTACTTC. Protein: CASSRGLAGNQETQYF. The V call is TRBV7-6, the J call TRBJ2-5; 12 positions match TRBD2. Germline trimming cut 5 bases from V and 0 bases from J; bases unmatched to any gene: 4. The CDR3 has 16 residues. Germline V gene sequence: CDR1 SGHVS, CDR2 FNYEAQ.

The chain has TRBV28 and TRBJ2-7; tentatively, D is TRBD1 (6 bases). The CDR3 contains 13 residues. With 7 bases removed from V and 7 bases from J, the gap between germline ends came to 17 bases. Germline CDR1 and CDR2: MDHEN and SYDVKM. CDR3 in amino acids: CASNQGTLGEQYF. The CDR3 DNA reads TGTGCCAGCAATCAGGGGACCCTAGGGGAGCAGTACTTC.

The V call is TRBV19, the J call TRBJ1-5; 8 bases line up with TRBD1. This CDR3 has 16 amino acids. The V gene end was trimmed by 5 bases and the J gene end by 6 bases; junction bases not matched to a gene: 12. Germline CDR1 reads LNHDA; CDR2 reads SQIVND (reference sequence). Here the CDR3 DNA reads TGTGCCAGTAGTCCACCTGGAGGACAGGGCGGTCAGCCCCAGCATTTT. It translates to CASSPPGGQGGQPQHF. Complete variable domain (other parts from reference TRBV19 and TRBJ1-5): DGGITQSPKYLFRKEGQNVTLSCEQNLNHDAMYWYRQDPGQGLRLIYYSQIVNDFQKGDIAEGYSVSREKKESFPLTVTSAQKNPTAFYLCASSPPGGQGGQPQHFGDGTRLSIL.

This chain links TRBV14 with TRBJ1-2; TRBD1 matches at 7 bases. The V segment lost 2 bases and the J segment 5 bases; nucleotides outside the gene matches: 5. Germline loops: CDR1 SGHDN, CDR2 FVKESK. This CDR3 is built from 14 residues. CDR3 amino acids: CASSQQTGRYGYTF. CDR3 nucleotides: TGTGCCAGCAGCCAACAGACAGGGAGGTATGGCTACACCTTC.

The rearrangement uses TRBV28 and TRBJ1-3; unclear D gene. CDR1 MDHEN and CDR2 SYDVKM come from the germline V gene. V lost 2 bases and J lost 2, with 7 bases in between. The CDR3 has 14 amino acids. This chain's CDR3 is CASSLIMAGNTIYF. The CDR3, as DNA: TGTGCCAGCAGTTTAATTATGGCTGGAAACACCATATATTTT.

This rearrangement joins TRBV4-2 to TRBJ1-2; D is ambiguous. The germline V gene has CDR1 LGHNA and CDR2 YNFKEQ. The CDR3 covers 12 residues. The V end was cut by 3 bases, the J end by 3 bases, with 5 bases between. The CDR3 DNA reads TGTGCCAGCAGCCAGGGGTACTATGGCTACACCTTC. Encoded protein: CASSQGYYGYTF.